These 16 T cell receptor beta chains were all obtained from the same sample, sequenced in a study of blood T cell repertoires in COVID-19. The table came from immunoSEQ multiplex PCR; TCRdb's copy has only in-frame clones and leaves some out. Among 150,000 to 200,000 clones listed, around 89% were seen once. Sequenced material: PBMCs or T cells enriched from blood (not recorded which). Source of these receptors: a woman between 50 and 59 years old who had recovered from COVID-19.

The chain couples TRBV7-9 to TRBJ1-4, with 7 bases that match TRBD1. CDR1 and CDR2 (germline): SEHNR, FQNEAQ (reference sequence). CDR3 size: 16 residues. After removal of 6 bases from V and 0 bases from J, the junction contained 7 bases not matched to a gene. The CDR3 region is CASSRDRQSTNEKLFF. The CDR3 coding sequence is TGTGCCAGCAGTCGGGACAGACAATCAACTAATGAAAAACTGTTTTTT.

This sequence joins TRBV6-5 and TRBJ1-1, with TRBD1 matching over 10 bases. V gave up 6 bases and J gave up 2 bases; unmatched junction bases: 6. Per the germline V gene, CDR1 is MNHEY and CDR2 is SVGAGI. The CDR3 length is 15 residues. The CDR3, as DNA: TGTGCCAGCAGACCGCGGACAGGGGGAAACACTGAAGCTTTCTTT. Residues: CASRPRTGGNTEAFF.

V gene TRBV4-3 combines with J gene TRBJ1-4; 9 bases are a match to TRBD1. Germline V gives CDR1 LGHNA, CDR2 YSLEER. This CDR3 is 16 amino acids long. After removal of 1 base from V and 5 bases from J, the junction contained 5 bases not matched to a gene. CDR3 residues: CASSQGGGTGNEKLFF. In nucleotides, the CDR3 is TGCGCCAGCAGCCAAGGGGGGGGGACAGGGAATGAAAAACTGTTTTTT.

The chain couples TRBV7-2 to TRBJ2-2, with 12 positions matching TRBD2. CDR1 and CDR2 from the germline V gene are SGHTA and FQGNSA. This CDR3 spans 18 amino acids. Trimming cost V 3 bases and J 1 base; bases outside gene matches: 6. This CDR3 is CASSFSRLAGVNTGELFF. The CDR3 DNA reads TGTGCCAGCAGCTTCTCGAGACTAGCGGGGGTGAACACCGGGGAGCTGTTTTTT.

The rearrangement joins TRBV7-6 to TRBJ2-5; 9 bases are shared with TRBD2. The V gene's germline CDR1 is SGHVS and CDR2 FNYEAQ. This CDR3 contains 19 residues. With 0 bases clipped from V and 0 bases from J, the junction kept 11 bases outside the gene matches. DNA for the CDR3: TGTGCCAGCAGCTTAGCGATAAGCGGGGGGACCCCGTACCAAGAGACCCAGTACTTC. This encodes CASSLAISGGTPYQETQYF.

The CDR3 nucleotides are TGTGCCAGCAGTTACACGGGCGGGAGTTGGGGAGCTTTCTTT. It yields the protein CASSYTGGSWGAFF. This sequence joins TRBV6-5 and TRBJ1-1; D ambiguous. CDR3 length: 14 amino acids. V shed 2 bases and J shed 10 bases, with 17 bases lying between them. The germline CDR1 and CDR2 sequences are MNHEY and SVGAGI.

V usage is TRBV7-9 and J usage is TRBJ2-6; weak D call: TRBD2 (6 bases). Trimming pared 1 base from V and 0 bases from J, leaving 7 bases between. This CDR3 contains 16 residues. Germline V gives CDR1 SEHNR, CDR2 FQNEAQ (reference sequence). CDR3 loop: CASSLGGISGANVLTF. As DNA, the CDR3 is TGTGCCAGCAGCTTAGGCGGGATCTCTGGGGCCAACGTCCTGACTTTC.

Regarding this clone: Other DNA sequences of this sample code for an identical CDR3. The gene calls are TRBV7-9 and TRBJ2-3, with TRBD1 as a possible D gene (6 bases). Trimming shortened V by 3 bases and J by 0 bases, and 10 bases separated the two germline ends. The CDR3 runs 15 residues. Germline V gene lookup returns CDR1 SEHNR and CDR2 FQNEAQ (reference sequence). In DNA, the CDR3 is TGTGCCAGCAGCTTGCCGGGACAAAGCACAGATACGCAGTATTTT. Encoded protein: CASSLPGQSTDTQYF.

The chain links TRBV30 to TRBJ2-5; 10 bases align to TRBD2. With V trimmed by 2 bases and J by 6 bases, 18 bases remained unmatched. This CDR3 spans 18 amino acids. Germline V gene data show CDR1 as GTSNPN and CDR2 as SVGIG (reference sequence). The CDR3 here is CAWSLPRGERGGLKTQYF. DNA of the CDR3: TGTGCCTGGAGTCTCCCTAGGGGGGAGCGGGGGGGCCTAAAGACCCAGTACTTC. Together with reference TRBV30 and TRBJ2-5, the CDR3 gives the full variable domain: SQTIHQWPATLVQPVGSPLSLECTVEGTSNPNLYWYRQAAGRGLQLLFYSVGIGQISSEVPQNLSASRPQDRQFILSSKKLLLSDSGFYLCAWSLPRGERGGLKTQYFGPGTRLLVL.

This clone was seen a few times. The chain recombines TRBV4-2 with TRBJ1-2; the match to TRBD1 covers 7 bases. The V gene end was trimmed by 0 bases and the J gene end by 2 bases; junction bases not matched to a gene: 6. This CDR3 comprises 16 residues. Germline V gene sequence: CDR1 LGHNA, CDR2 YNFKEQ. The CDR3 nucleotides are TGTGCCAGCAGCCAAGATCGGAAGGGGGCGAACTATGGCTACACCTTC. This gives the protein CASSQDRKGANYGYTF.

The chain couples TRBV7-2 to TRBJ2-3; 8 bases align to TRBD1. This CDR3 has 16 residues. V lost 4 bases and J lost 7; bases outside the gene matches: 13. Germline V gene lookup returns CDR1 SGHTA and CDR2 FQGNSA. The chain's CDR3 is CASSSFPGTGGYTQYF. The CDR3 bases are TGTGCCAGCAGCTCTTTTCCGGGAACAGGGGGGTATACGCAGTATTTT.

The rearrangement uses TRBV29-1 and TRBJ2-5; 7 nucleotides match TRBD2. Germline CDR1 and CDR2: SQVTM and ANQGSEA. This CDR3 is 13 amino acids long. Losses at the gene ends were 1 base for V and 6 bases for J; bases not matched to a gene: 5. CDR3 sequence (DNA): TGCAGCGTTGAAGCTGGACTAGAGAAGACCCAGTACTTC. It translates to CSVEAGLEKTQYF.

This chain joins TRBV7-9 and TRBJ1-1; possibly TRBD1 for D (5 bases). The CDR3 consists of 15 residues. Trimming removed 5 bases from V and 4 bases from J, with 17 bases in between. The germline V gene encodes CDR1 SEHNR and CDR2 FQNEAQ (reference sequence). The CDR3 protein is CASSPPSSGATEAFF. CDR3 DNA sequence: TGTGCCAGCAGCCCCCCGAGCAGTGGGGCCACTGAAGCTTTCTTT.

This chain joins TRBV19 and TRBJ1-1; TRBD1 is a possible D gene (5 bases). V lost 5 bases and J 3 bases, leaving 16 bases between the germline ends. The CDR3 contains 15 residues. CDR1 LNHDA and CDR2 SQIVND come from the germline V gene (reference sequence). The CDR3 DNA sequence: TGTGCCAGTAGTCCCCGGAGGGGAGAGGACACTGAAGCTTTCTTT. This codes for CASSPRRGEDTEAFF.

V gene TRBV14 combines with J gene TRBJ2-3; D gene ambiguous. The germline V gene has CDR1 SGHDN and CDR2 FVKESK. This CDR3 region has 13 residues. The V and J ends lost 0 bases and 4 bases respectively, with 5 bases between them. CDR3 DNA: TGTGCCAGCAGCCAAGATCTTGCAGATACGCAGTATTTT. Its protein is CASSQDLADTQYF. The variable domain in full, completed from reference TRBV14 and TRBJ2-3, reads EAGVTQFPSHSVIEKGQTVTLRCDPISGHDNLYWYRRVMGKEIKFLLHFVKESKQDESGMPNNRFLAERTGGTYSTLKVQPAELEDSGVYFCASSQDLADTQYFGPGTRLTVL.

V and J are TRBV6-5 and TRBJ1-2; D is undetermined. Germline V gives CDR1 MNHEY, CDR2 SVGAGI. The CDR3 loop spans 13 amino acids. The V gene lost 10 bases and the J gene lost 5 bases, with 17 bases spanning the gap. The CDR3 bases are TGTGCCACCCAGAGTGCGGGCCCATATGGCTACACCTTC. It is translated as CATQSAGPYGYTF.